The 30 T cell receptor beta chains in this list originate from one sample, sequenced in a study of sequential checkpoint blockade in melanoma. TCRdb's table, derived via immunoSEQ multiplex PCR, lists solely in-frame clones and lacks some. The sample records about 21,000 clones, 70% to 90% being singletons. Treatment noted: randomized to nivolumab then ipilimumab (arm A) or the reverse (arm B). This material consisted of CD8+ T cells sorted from blood (inferred from file names), taken from a patient given nivolumab and ipilimumab in sequence. The origin of the receptors is a human donor with melanoma.

V is TRBV28 and J is TRBJ2-2; weak D call: TRBD2 (6 bases). Trimming shortened V by 3 bases and J by 2 bases, and 13 bases separated the two germline ends. Germline V gene lookup returns CDR1 MDHEN and CDR2 SYDVKM. This CDR3 region has 16 residues. CDR3 nucleotides: TGTGCCAGCAGTTTCATGACCGGGAGCAACACCGGGGAGCTGTTTTTT. Its protein is CASSFMTGSNTGELFF.

CDR3 sequence (DNA): TGTGCCTGGAGTGTGGCGGTGAACACTGAAGCTTTCTTT. This translates into CAWSVAVNTEAFF. This chain uses TRBV30 with TRBJ1-1; D gene unclear. Germline loops: CDR1 GTSNPN, CDR2 SVGIG (reference sequence). With 0 bases removed from V and 0 bases from J, the gap between germline ends came to 5 bases. The CDR3 has 13 amino acids.

This chain joins TRBV7-9 and TRBJ2-7; 9 nucleotides align to TRBD2. This CDR3 comprises 14 residues. CDR1 and CDR2 from the germline V gene are SEHNR and FQNEAQ (reference sequence). J lost 0 bases, V lost 6 bases, and 3 bases had no gene match. This CDR3 is CASSGLASSYEQYF. The DNA for the CDR3 is TGTGCCAGCAGTGGACTAGCGTCCTCCTACGAGCAGTACTTC. Supplemented by reference TRBV7-9 and TRBJ2-7, the full variable domain reads DTGVSQNPRHKITKRGQNVTFRCDPISEHNRLYWYRQTLGQGPEFLTYFQNEAQLEKSRLLSDRFSAERPKGSFSTLEIQRTEQGDSAMYLCASSGLASSYEQYFGPGTRLTVT.

The rearrangement links TRBV4-2 to TRBJ2-2; the match to TRBD2 covers 9 bases. CDR3 size: 18 residues. J lost 1 base, V lost 1 base, and 7 bases had no gene match. Germline V gene lookup returns CDR1 LGHNA and CDR2 YNFKEQ. The CDR3 DNA sequence: TGTGCCAGCAGCCAAGGTCATCAGCGGGAGGAGAACACCGGGGAGCTGTTTTTT. It translates to CASSQGHQREENTGELFF.

This clone was recorded only once. This chain links TRBV7-2 with TRBJ1-3; TRBD1 agrees at 8 bases. The V segment lost 5 bases and the J segment 3 bases; nucleotides outside the gene matches: 6. Germline CDR1 and CDR2: SGHTA and FQGNSA. There are 15 residues in the CDR3. CDR3 coding DNA: TGTGCCAGCAGCCTTACAGGGGGATATGGAAACACCATATATTTT. Residues: CASSLTGGYGNTIYF.

The chain uses TRBV30 and TRBJ2-5; 7 nucleotides match TRBD2. Germline-derived CDR1 and CDR2 are GTSNPN and SVGIG (reference sequence). The V gene end was trimmed by 2 bases and the J gene end by 1 base; junction bases not matched to a gene: 1. The CDR3 runs to 13 residues. The CDR3 nucleotides are TGTGCCTGGAGTCCTAGCGGCCAAGAGACCCAGTACTTC. Protein product: CAWSPSGQETQYF.

The chain couples TRBV5-6 to TRBJ1-2; 10 bases map to TRBD1. V dropped 0 bases and J dropped 4; count of bases not matched to a gene: 6. Germline V lookup: CDR1 SGHDT, CDR2 YYEEEE. The CDR3 is made up of 16 amino acids. CDR3 loop: CASSLAETGGVYGYTF. The CDR3 bases are TGTGCCAGCAGCTTGGCTGAGACAGGGGGCGTCTATGGCTACACCTTC.

The chain is built from TRBV30 and TRBJ2-3; TRBD2 matches 8 bases. Trimming took 3 bases from V and 6 from J; bases not matched to a gene: 11. Germline V gene sequence: CDR1 GTSNPN, CDR2 SVGIG (reference sequence). This CDR3 is built from 15 residues. The CDR3 reads CAWRPSGGGPDTQYF. CDR3 DNA sequence: TGTGCCTGGAGGCCGTCTGGCGGGGGGCCTGATACGCAGTATTTT.

This chain uses TRBV5-1 with TRBJ2-5; TRBD2 agrees at 7 bases. The CDR3 runs to 19 residues. The V and J ends lost 4 bases and 0 bases, in that order; junction bases with no gene match: 18. The V gene's germline CDR1 is SGHRS and CDR2 YFSETQ. In DNA form, the CDR3 reads TGCGCCAGCAGCCCACCCGATCCAGCGGGGAAGGAGTACCAAGAGACCCAGTACTTC. The encoded protein is CASSPPDPAGKEYQETQYF.

There are a few counts of this clone. V gene TRBV4-1 combines with J gene TRBJ1-2; D may be TRBD1 (5 bases). Trimming cost V 5 bases and J 3 bases, with 16 bases left between them. This CDR3 has 15 amino acids. Germline loops: CDR1 MGHRA, CDR2 YSYEKL. CDR3: CASSLRGEVDYGYTF. DNA for the CDR3: TGCGCCAGCAGCTTACGGGGGGAGGTGGACTATGGCTACACCTTC.

V gene TRBV10-3 combines with J gene TRBJ2-1; 11 nucleotides line up with TRBD2. With 6 bases clipped from V and 4 bases from J, the junction kept 5 bases outside the gene matches. The CDR3 consists of 15 residues. Germline-derived CDR1 and CDR2 are ENHRY and SYGVKD. CDR3 DNA sequence: TGTGCCATCAGCCTACTAGCGGGGGCTTACAATGAGCAGTTCTTC. As protein: CAISLLAGAYNEQFF.

This rearrangement joins TRBV9 to TRBJ2-2; weak D call: TRBD1 (5 bases). Per germline, CDR1 SGDLS and CDR2 YYNGEE. The V and J ends lost 6 bases and 7 bases respectively, with 13 bases between them. The CDR3 is 13 amino acids. The CDR3 DNA is TGTGCCAGCACCTCCGCCAGGGACGGGGAGCTGTTTTTT. It is translated as CASTSARDGELFF.

The chain has TRBV27 and TRBJ2-7; D remains unclear. Germline-derived CDR1 and CDR2 are MNHEY and SMNVEV (reference sequence). CDR3 size: 14 residues. The V and J ends lost 3 bases and 7 bases respectively, with 16 bases between them. CDR3 nucleotide sequence: TGTGCCAGCAGTTTCAGACACGGTTTTTGGGAGCAGTACTTC. Protein product: CASSFRHGFWEQYF.

V gene TRBV5-6 combines with J gene TRBJ2-7; 7 bases agree with TRBD1. Germline trimming cut 0 bases from V and 3 bases from J; bases unmatched to any gene: 3. CDR1 and CDR2 (germline): SGHDT, YYEEEE. The CDR3 runs to 14 residues. In DNA, the CDR3 is TGTGCCAGCAGCTTGGGGGACAGTTACTACGAGCAGTACTTC. Protein sequence: CASSLGDSYYEQYF.

This clone is termed medium-sized. V gene TRBV5-8 combines with J gene TRBJ1-5; D not resolved. Germline V gene data show CDR1 as SGHTS and CDR2 as YDEGEE. The CDR3 is made up of 15 amino acids. Trimming took off 2 bases at V and 0 bases at J, with 9 bases between the two ends. CDR3 in DNA: TGTGCCAGCAGCTTAGAGGGCTATAGCAATCAGCCCCAGCATTTT. This encodes CASSLEGYSNQPQHF.

The chain carries TRBV2 and TRBJ1-4; tentative D call: TRBD1 (6 bases). CDR1 is SNHLY and CDR2 is FYNNEI in the germline V gene. The CDR3 loop spans 17 amino acids. Trimming removed 4 bases at V and 8 bases at J, with 23 bases between. The CDR3 loop is CASSGAVWGHSPEKLFF. The CDR3 nucleotides read TGTGCCAGCAGTGGTGCAGTTTGGGGACACTCCCCCGAAAAACTGTTTTTT. The entire variable domain, with the rest obtained from reference TRBV2 and TRBJ1-4, is as follows: EPEVTQTPSHQVTQMGQEVILRCVPISNHLYFYWYRQILGQKVEFLVSFYNNEISEKSEIFDDQFSVERPDGSNFTLKIRSTKLEDSAMYFCASSGAVWGHSPEKLFFGSGTQLSVL.

The chain combines TRBV6-4 with TRBJ2-2, with D maybe TRBD1 (5 bases). The CDR3 is made up of 14 amino acids. V lost 6 bases and J lost 1, with 9 bases in between. Germline values: CDR1 MRHNA, CDR2 SNTAGT. CDR3 sequence reads: CASSAGLNTGELFF. The CDR3, as DNA: TGTGCCAGCAGCGCAGGGTTGAACACCGGGGAGCTGTTTTTT.

The V gene is TRBV27, the J gene TRBJ2-7; perhaps TRBD1 as D (6 bases). Germline V gives CDR1 MNHEY, CDR2 SMNVEV (reference sequence). This CDR3 comprises 15 residues. Trimming removed 4 bases at V and 6 bases at J, with 19 bases between. The CDR3 here is CASSYFRTALSEQYF. CDR3 bases: TGTGCCAGCAGTTACTTCCGGACAGCTCTTTCCGAGCAGTACTTC.

This chain joins TRBV5-5 and TRBJ1-4, with 7 nucleotides matching TRBD1. Germline V lookup: CDR1 SGHKS, CDR2 YYEKEE (reference sequence). CDR3 length: 16 amino acids. With V trimmed by 4 bases and J by 7 bases, 13 bases remained unmatched. The CDR3 nucleotides read TGTGCCAGCAGCCGCCCGCCAGGGGGGCTACGTGAAAAACTGTTTTTT. Translation gives CASSRPPGGLREKLFF.

The gene calls are TRBV7-3 and TRBJ2-1, with TRBD1 matching 11 bases. CDR1 and CDR2 (germline): SGHTA, FQGTGA. The CDR3 is made up of 15 amino acids. J was trimmed by 4 bases and V by 1 base; bases with no gene match: 0. CDR3 DNA sequence: TGTGCCAGCAGCTTAAGGGACAGGGGGTACAATGAGCAGTTCTTC. Its translation: CASSLRDRGYNEQFF.

This chain links TRBV7-3 with TRBJ1-5; a weak D match, TRBD1 (5 bases). V was shortened by 0 bases and J by 2 bases, with 14 bases between the two germline ends. Germline values: CDR1 SGHTA, CDR2 FQGTGA. The CDR3 length is 17 residues. CDR3 nucleotide sequence: TGTGCCAGCAGCTTAACGTCGAAAAGGGGCGGCAATCAGCCCCAGCATTTT. This encodes CASSLTSKRGGNQPQHF.

V gene TRBV10-3 combines with J gene TRBJ2-7, with 10 positions matching TRBD1. CDR1 ENHRY and CDR2 SYGVKD come from the germline V gene. The V segment lost 3 bases and the J segment 6 bases; nucleotides outside the gene matches: 5. This CDR3 has 14 residues. The CDR3 DNA reads as TGTGCCATCAGTGATTGGGACAGGGGAGGCGAGCAGTACTTC. It yields the protein CAISDWDRGGEQYF.

The chain carries TRBV7-8 and TRBJ2-7; D is possibly TRBD1 (5 bases). This CDR3 comprises 14 residues. Trimming took off 5 bases at V and 3 bases at J, with 14 bases between the two ends. CDR1 and CDR2 from the germline V gene are SGHVS and FQNEAQ. CDR3 nucleotide sequence: TGTGCCAGCAGCACGTTGGACGGACACTACGAGCAGTACTTC. Translation: CASSTLDGHYEQYF.

The chain uses TRBV28 and TRBJ2-2, with 7 bases identical to TRBD1. This CDR3 has 15 amino acids. CDR1 and CDR2 (germline): MDHEN, SYDVKM. V trimming: 6 bases; J trimming: 6 bases; junction bases outside the gene matches: 10. The CDR3 region is CASRPTTGAAGELFF. CDR3 in DNA: TGTGCCAGCAGACCAACTACAGGGGCCGCCGGGGAGCTGTTTTTT.

The V gene is TRBV28, the J gene TRBJ2-7; 10 bases are shared with TRBD1. In germline, CDR1 is MDHEN, CDR2 SYDVKM. This CDR3 region has 16 residues. V dropped 6 bases and J dropped 1; count of bases not matched to a gene: 9. The DNA for the CDR3 is TGTGCCAGCAGCCCGGGATGGGGACAGGGGTCCTACGAGCAGTACTTC. It translates to CASSPGWGQGSYEQYF.

V gene TRBV7-2 combines with J gene TRBJ1-4; D is uncertain. V was cut by 1 base and J by 7 bases, with 19 bases left in between. CDR1 and CDR2 (germline): SGHTA, FQGNSA. The CDR3 has 17 residues. The CDR3 bases are TGTGCCAGCAGCTTAGTTATGGGTTGGGAGGCAGGTGAAAAACTGTTTTTT. Its translation is CASSLVMGWEAGEKLFF.

CDR3 loop: CASSLGQGYEAFF. The CDR3 DNA reads TGTGCCAGCAGCCTTGGACAGGGCTATGAAGCTTTCTTT. This chain links TRBV5-6 with TRBJ1-1; 8 nucleotides match TRBD1. Per germline, CDR1 SGHDT and CDR2 YYEEEE. Trimming cost V 4 bases and J 7 bases; bases outside gene matches: 6. CDR3 length equals 13 residues.

The chain joins TRBV7-3 to TRBJ1-2; D unresolved. The CDR3 covers 13 residues. Germline CDR1 and CDR2: SGHTA and FQGTGA. V lost 8 bases and J 8 bases, leaving 18 bases between the germline ends. The DNA of the CDR3 is TGTGCCAGCGCCCTTGATAGCCGTGGGGGCTACACCTTC. It encodes CASALDSRGGYTF.

The chain recombines TRBV6-1 with TRBJ2-5; TRBD1 is a possible D gene (5 bases). The CDR3 has 14 amino acids. Trimming stripped 1 base from V and 6 bases from J, with 12 bases between. Germline V gives CDR1 MNHNS, CDR2 SASEGT. The CDR3 bases are TGTGCCAGCAGTGAAGAGGGCAGGGCGAAGACCCAGTACTTC. Translating it yields CASSEEGRAKTQYF.

This rearrangement joins TRBV5-1 to TRBJ1-2; 10 bases fit TRBD1. There are 15 residues in the CDR3. The germline gives CDR1 SGHRS, CDR2 YFSETQ. J lost 5 bases, V lost 0 bases, and 4 bases had no gene match. The CDR3 nucleotides read TGCGCCAGCAGCTTGGTGACAGGGGGCGCATATGGCTACACCTTC. Amino acid sequence: CASSLVTGGAYGYTF. Drawing the rest from reference TRBV5-1 and TRBJ1-2, the complete variable domain is KAGVTQTPRYLIKTRGQQVTLSCSPISGHRSVSWYQQTPGQGLQFLFEYFSETQRNKGNFPGRFSGRQFSNSRSEMNVSTLELGDSALYLCASSLVTGGAYGYTFGSGTRLTVV.